This is a list of T cell receptor beta chains from one sample in a study of blood T cells in healthy people across ages. Using its own MiXCR run on the 5' RACE reads, TCRdb lists one record per CDR3 protein. The sample contains 1.5 million to 1.9 million distinct CDR3 sequences, 40% to 45% of which appear only once. The material sequenced was blood. The receptors were sampled from a woman younger than 30 in good health. The CDR3 runs from the conserved cysteine through the conserved F or W. Each record gives: clone size, D gene, J gene, V gene, CDR3 protein, CDR3 DNA. The D gene is left open where the match is weak. Rows give clone size only sometimes, using once, few, many, or a class for an expanded clone.

>once|TRBD1|TRBJ1-2|TRBV20-1
CSAVTGFNYGHTF
TGCAGTGCCGTGACAGGGTTTAACTATGGCCACACCTTC
>once|TRBD1|TRBJ1-2|TRBV25-1
CASSADRGSDGYTF
TGTGCCAGCAGTGCGGACAGGGGCTCGGATGGCTACACCTTC
>few|TRBD1|TRBJ2-7|TRBV12-3/TRBV12-4
CASSPNRQGYEQYF
TGTGCCAGTAGTCCTAACCGACAGGGTTACGAGCAGTACTTC
>many|TRBD2|TRBJ2-3|TRBV3-1
CASSQGLAGATDTQYF
TGTGCCAGCAGCCAGGGACTAGCGGGGGCCACAGATACGCAGTATTTT
>few|-|TRBJ2-1|TRBV11-3
CASSSSRGPHNEQFF
TGTGCCAGCAGCTCGAGCAGGGGCCCCCACAATGAGCAGTTCTTC
>-|-|TRBJ1-2|TRBV2
CASTAQQDYGYTF
TGTGCCAGCACAGCGCAACAAGACTATGGCTACACCTTC
>-|TRBD1|TRBJ1-3|TRBV6-5
CASSYGGRGSGNTIYF
TGTGCCAGCAGTTACGGGGGCAGGGGGTCTGGGAACACCATATATTTT
>-|-|TRBJ2-7|TRBV7-2
CASSAGNYYEQYF
TGTGCCAGCAGCGCCGGGAACTATTACGAGCAGTACTTC
>-|-|TRBJ2-7|TRBV9
CASSVGDFYPYEQYF
TGTGCCAGCAGCGTTGGAGACTTTTATCCCTACGAGCAGTACTTC
>-|TRBD2|TRBJ2-7|TRBV5-1
CASSLPGLAAYNEQYF
TGCGCCAGCAGCTTGCCGGGACTAGCGGCCTACAATGAGCAGTACTTC
>-|-|TRBJ1-1|TRBV14
CASSHRTGIMNTEAFF
TGTGCCAGCAGCCACCGGACGGGAATCATGAACACTGAAGCTTTCTTT
>-|-|TRBJ2-7|TRBV6-6
CASRVGRAYEQYF
TGTGCCAGCAGGGTAGGGAGAGCCTACGAGCAGTACTTC
>-|TRBD1|TRBJ2-7|TRBV5-1
CASSSRQGQYEQYF
TGCGCCAGCAGCTCCCGACAGGGTCAGTACGAGCAGTACTTC
>-|-|TRBJ1-2|TRBV25-1
CASSDPQGLHYGYTF
TGTGCCAGCAGTGATCCCCAGGGCCTGCACTATGGCTACACCTTC
>few|-|TRBJ1-6|TRBV12-3/TRBV12-4
CASSFLGEVNNSPLHF
TGTGCCAGCAGTTTTCTAGGGGAGGTGAATAATTCACCCCTCCACTTT
>-|TRBD2|TRBJ2-4|TRBV6-5
CASSYSTSGRYNEQYF
TGTGCCAGCAGTTACTCGACTAGCGGGCGATACAATGAGCAGTACTTC
>-|-|TRBJ2-1|TRBV4-3
CASSQGRTLAGNEQFF
TGCGCCAGCAGCCAAGGACGGACACTGGCTGGCAATGAGCAGTTCTTC
>-|-|TRBJ1-6|TRBV7-9
CASSLERASPPHF
TGTGCCAGCAGCTTAGAGCGGGCTTCACCCCCCCACTTT
>-|TRBD2|TRBJ2-7|TRBV5-1
CASSWGGEYNEQYF
TGCGCCAGCAGCTGGGGGGGAGAGTACAATGAGCAGTACTTC
>once|-|TRBJ2-2|TRBV11-3
CASSFGTRENTGELFF
TGTGCCAGCAGCTTCGGGACCCGTGAGAACACCGGGGAGCTGTTTTTT
>few|TRBD1|TRBJ1-1|TRBV12-3/TRBV12-4
CASSRRTGERNTEAFF
TGTGCCAGCAGCCGCCGGACAGGGGAACGAAACACTGAAGCTTTCTTT
>-|TRBD1|TRBJ1-5|TRBV6-5
CASSRDRGSKPQHF
TGTGCCAGCAGTCGGGACAGGGGTTCCAAGCCCCAGCATTTT
>-|-|TRBJ2-7|TRBV28
CASRLPLAPYEQYF
TGTGCCAGCAGGTTACCTCTAGCCCCCTACGAGCAGTACTTC
>-|TRBD2|TRBJ2-1|TRBV4-3
CASSQESGTSGINEQFF
TGCGCCAGCAGCCAAGAGAGTGGGACTAGCGGGATAAATGAGCAGTTCTTC
>once|TRBD2|TRBJ2-3|TRBV7-6
CASSLLAGGMPDTQYF
TGTGCCAGCAGCTTATTAGCGGGAGGTATGCCAGATACGCAGTATTTT
>few|TRBD2|TRBJ2-7|TRBV7-2
CASSITSVPSYEQYF
TGTGCCAGCAGCATTACTAGCGTTCCCTCCTACGAGCAGTACTTC
>few|-|TRBJ1-1|TRBV4-1
CASSPAAGITEAFF
TGCGCCAGCAGCCCGGCGGCGGGTATCACTGAAGCTTTCTTT
>-|TRBD1|TRBJ1-2|TRBV3-1
CASSQAAGGGYTF
TGTGCCAGCAGCCAAGCGGCAGGGGGAGGCTACACCTTC
>-|-|TRBJ2-3|TRBV27
CASSPRLSTGTQYF
TGTGCCAGCAGTCCCCGATTGAGCACAGGTACGCAGTATTTT
>-|-|TRBJ1-2|TRBV4-1
CASSQDDRDPYGYTF
TGCGCCAGCAGCCAAGATGATAGGGATCCCTATGGCTACACCTTC
>-|TRBD2|TRBJ2-7|TRBV9
CASSVESGRVNEQYF
TGTGCCAGCAGCGTAGAGAGCGGGAGGGTGAATGAGCAGTACTTC
>-|-|TRBJ1-5|TRBV6-6
CASLSLSSNQPQHF
TGTGCCAGCCTGTCCCTTAGTAGCAATCAGCCCCAGCATTTT
>-|-|TRBJ2-3|TRBV29-1
CSVGGVQGLSTDTQYF
TGCAGCGTTGGGGGGGTACAGGGTTTAAGCACAGATACGCAGTATTTT
>-|-|TRBJ2-1|TRBV4-1
CASSQPSQGSHNEQFF
TGCGCCAGCAGCCAGCCTAGTCAGGGCTCCCACAATGAGCAGTTCTTC
>-|TRBD2|TRBJ2-7|TRBV7-9
CASSLALAGTHNEQYF
TGTGCCAGCAGCTTAGCCCTAGCGGGTACCCACAATGAGCAGTACTTC
>few|TRBD1|TRBJ1-4|TRBV20-1
CSVSDRATNEKLFF
TGCAGTGTATCGGACAGGGCAACTAATGAAAAACTGTTTTTT
>-|-|TRBJ2-4|TRBV11-2
CASSSGLLNIQYF
TGTGCCAGCAGCTCAGGACTGCTGAACATTCAGTACTTC
>-|-|TRBJ1-2|TRBV5-1
CASSFATGANYGYTF
-
>-|-|TRBJ2-7|TRBV5-5
CASSWGGRGYEQYF
TGTGCCAGCAGCTGGGGGGGCAGGGGCTACGAGCAGTACTTC
>few|-|TRBJ2-1|TRBV20-1
CSARDSVEGYNEQFF
TGCAGTGCTAGAGATTCGGTAGAGGGCTACAATGAGCAGTTCTTC
>-|-|TRBJ1-4|TRBV10-2
CASRGPNNEKLFF
TGCGCCAGCAGGGGTCCGAATAATGAAAAACTGTTTTTT
>-|-|TRBJ2-3|TRBV28
CASSRAGDTQYF
TGTGCCAGCAGTAGGGCGGGAGATACGCAGTATTTT
>-|-|TRBJ1-5|TRBV12-3/TRBV12-4
CTSSLARDQPQHF
TGTACCAGCAGTTTAGCGCGGGATCAGCCCCAGCATTTT
>-|TRBD1|TRBJ2-7|TRBV7-7
CASSLVLGTDYNEQYF
TGTGCTAGCAGCTTAGTACTCGGGACAGACTACAATGAGCAGTACTTC
>few|-|TRBJ2-5|TRBV28
CASSTIRETQYF
TGTGCCAGCAGTACCATCAGGGAGACCCAGTACTTC